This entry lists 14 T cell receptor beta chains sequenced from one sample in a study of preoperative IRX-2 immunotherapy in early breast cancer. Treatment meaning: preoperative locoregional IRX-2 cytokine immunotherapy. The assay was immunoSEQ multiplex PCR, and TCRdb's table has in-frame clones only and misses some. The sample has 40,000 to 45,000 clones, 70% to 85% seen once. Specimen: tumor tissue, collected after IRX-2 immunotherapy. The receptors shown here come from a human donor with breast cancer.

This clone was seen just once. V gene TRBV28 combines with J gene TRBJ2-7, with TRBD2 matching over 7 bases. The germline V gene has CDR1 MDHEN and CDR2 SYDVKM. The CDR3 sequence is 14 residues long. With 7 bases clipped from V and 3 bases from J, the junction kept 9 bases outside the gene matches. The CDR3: CASTGGSPNYEQYF. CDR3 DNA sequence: TGTGCCAGCACCGGGGGGAGCCCCAACTACGAGCAGTACTTC.

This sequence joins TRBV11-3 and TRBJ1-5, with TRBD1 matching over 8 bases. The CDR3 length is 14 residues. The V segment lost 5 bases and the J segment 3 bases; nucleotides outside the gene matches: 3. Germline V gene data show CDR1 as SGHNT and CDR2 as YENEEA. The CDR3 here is CASSRDRPNQPQHF. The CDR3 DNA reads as TGTGCCAGCAGCCGGGACAGGCCCAATCAGCCCCAGCATTTT.

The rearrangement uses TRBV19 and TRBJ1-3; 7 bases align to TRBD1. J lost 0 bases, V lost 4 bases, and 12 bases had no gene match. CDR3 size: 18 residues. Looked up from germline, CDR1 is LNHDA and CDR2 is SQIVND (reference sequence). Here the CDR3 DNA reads TGTGCCAGTAGTACCTTCGGAGGGACAGTCACCTCTGGAAACACCATATATTTT. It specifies CASSTFGGTVTSGNTIYF.

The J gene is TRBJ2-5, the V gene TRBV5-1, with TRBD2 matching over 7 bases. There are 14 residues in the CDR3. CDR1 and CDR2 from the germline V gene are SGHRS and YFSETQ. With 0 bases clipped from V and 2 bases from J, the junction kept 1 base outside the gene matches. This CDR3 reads CASSLAGGQETQYF. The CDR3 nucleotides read TGCGCCAGCAGCTTGGCCGGGGGGCAAGAGACCCAGTACTTC.

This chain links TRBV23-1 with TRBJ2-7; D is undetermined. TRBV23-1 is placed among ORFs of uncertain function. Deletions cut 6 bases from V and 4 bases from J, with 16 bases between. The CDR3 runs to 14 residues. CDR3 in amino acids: CASSTGSSEYEQYF. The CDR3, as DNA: TGCGCCAGCAGCACCGGTTCGTCGGAGTACGAGCAGTACTTC.

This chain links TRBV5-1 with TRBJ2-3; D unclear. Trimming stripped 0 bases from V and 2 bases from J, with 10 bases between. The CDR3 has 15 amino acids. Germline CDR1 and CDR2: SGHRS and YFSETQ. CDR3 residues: CASSLAEIATDTQYF. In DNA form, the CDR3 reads TGCGCCAGCAGCTTGGCCGAGATCGCCACAGATACGCAGTATTTT.

The CDR3 nucleotides read TGCGCCAGCAGTGAGTCCGAAGGAACCATTCAGTACTTC. Amino acid sequence: CASSESEGTIQYF. The V call is TRBV10-2, the J call TRBJ2-4; no firm D call. This CDR3 has 13 amino acids. Deletions cut 0 bases from V and 9 bases from J, with 9 bases between. Germline V CDR1 and CDR2: WSHSY, SAAADI.

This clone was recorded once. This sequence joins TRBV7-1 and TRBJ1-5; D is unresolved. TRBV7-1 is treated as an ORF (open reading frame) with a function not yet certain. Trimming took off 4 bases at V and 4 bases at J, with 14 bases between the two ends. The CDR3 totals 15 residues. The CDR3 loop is CASSLEASSNQPQHF. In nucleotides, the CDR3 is TGTGCCAGCAGCTTAGAGGCATCATCTAATCAGCCCCAGCATTTT.

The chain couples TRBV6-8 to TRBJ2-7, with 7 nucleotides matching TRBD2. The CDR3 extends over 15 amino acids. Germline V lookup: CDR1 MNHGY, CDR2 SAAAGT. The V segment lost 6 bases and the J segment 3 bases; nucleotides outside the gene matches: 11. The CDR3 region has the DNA TGTGCCAGCAGACCCTGGGGGAGGGAAATCTACGAGCAGTACTTC. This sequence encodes CASRPWGREIYEQYF.

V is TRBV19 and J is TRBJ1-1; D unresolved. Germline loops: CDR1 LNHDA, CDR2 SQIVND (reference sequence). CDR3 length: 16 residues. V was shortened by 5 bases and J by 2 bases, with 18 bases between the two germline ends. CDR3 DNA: TGTGCCAGTAGTGTACCACTTAGGTTGGTTAACACTGAAGCTTTCTTT. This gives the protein CASSVPLRLVNTEAFF.

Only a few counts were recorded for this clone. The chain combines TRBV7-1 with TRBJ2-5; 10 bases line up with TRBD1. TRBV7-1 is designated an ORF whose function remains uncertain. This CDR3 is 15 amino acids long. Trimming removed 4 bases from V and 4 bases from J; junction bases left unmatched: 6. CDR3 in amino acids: CASSLTGTGAETQYF. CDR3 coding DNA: TGTGCCAGCAGCTTAACGGGGACAGGGGCAGAGACCCAGTACTTC.

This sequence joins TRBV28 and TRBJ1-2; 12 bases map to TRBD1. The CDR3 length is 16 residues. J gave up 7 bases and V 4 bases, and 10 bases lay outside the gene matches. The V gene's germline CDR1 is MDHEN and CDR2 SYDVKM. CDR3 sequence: CASSSPAWDRGLGYTF. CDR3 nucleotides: TGTGCCAGCAGTTCACCCGCCTGGGACAGGGGGCTTGGCTACACCTTC.

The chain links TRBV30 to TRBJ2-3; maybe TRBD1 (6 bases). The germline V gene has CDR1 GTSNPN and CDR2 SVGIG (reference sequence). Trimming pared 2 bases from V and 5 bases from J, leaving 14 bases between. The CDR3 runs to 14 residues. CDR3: CAWSPGHVGDTQYF. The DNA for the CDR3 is TGTGCCTGGAGTCCGGGACACGTGGGAGATACGCAGTATTTT. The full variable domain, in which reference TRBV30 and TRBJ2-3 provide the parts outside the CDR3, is SQTIHQWPATLVQPVGSPLSLECTVEGTSNPNLYWYRQAAGRGLQLLFYSVGIGQISSEVPQNLSASRPQDRQFILSSKKLLLSDSGFYLCAWSPGHVGDTQYFGPGTRLTVL.

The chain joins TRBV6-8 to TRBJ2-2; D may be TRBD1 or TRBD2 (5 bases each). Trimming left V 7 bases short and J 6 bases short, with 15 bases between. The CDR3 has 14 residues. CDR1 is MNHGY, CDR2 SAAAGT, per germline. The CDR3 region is CASKPGPGAGELFF. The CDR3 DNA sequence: TGTGCCAGCAAACCGGGACCCGGGGCCGGGGAGCTGTTTTTT.